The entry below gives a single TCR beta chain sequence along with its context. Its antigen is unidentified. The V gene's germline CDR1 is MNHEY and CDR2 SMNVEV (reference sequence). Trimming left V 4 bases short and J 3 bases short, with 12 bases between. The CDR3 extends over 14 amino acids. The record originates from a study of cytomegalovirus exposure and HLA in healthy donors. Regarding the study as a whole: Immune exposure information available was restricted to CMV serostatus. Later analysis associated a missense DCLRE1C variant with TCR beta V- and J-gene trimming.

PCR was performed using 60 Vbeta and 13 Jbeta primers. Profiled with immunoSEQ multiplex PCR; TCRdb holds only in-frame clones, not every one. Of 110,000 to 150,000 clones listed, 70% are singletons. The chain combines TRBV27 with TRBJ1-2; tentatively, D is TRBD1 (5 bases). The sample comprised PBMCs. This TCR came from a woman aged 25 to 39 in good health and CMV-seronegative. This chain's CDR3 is CASSYRSEDYGYTF. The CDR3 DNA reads TGTGCCAGCAGTTACAGGAGCGAAGACTATGGCTACACCTTC.